This TCR beta chain was retrieved from a study of shared clonotypes between healthy human individuals. Germline V gives CDR1 SEHNR, CDR2 FQNEAQ (reference sequence). V lost 5 bases, J lost 0 bases, and 11 bases lay in between. The CDR3 has 14 amino acids. The naive CD8 population came from CD45RO-negative cells selected for CCR7, without terminally differentiated effector memory CD45RA+ cells. The method was immunoSEQ multiplex PCR; TCRdb's version includes in-frame clones alone and lacks a portion of them. The table lists 550,000 to 600,000 clones, 95% to 98% of them singletons. This chain joins TRBV7-9 and TRBJ2-7, with D hard to call. The sequence was obtained from a man aged 25 to 40 in good health. Sequenced: naive CD8+ T cells sorted from blood. The chain's CDR3 is CASSPVGSSYEQYF. DNA of the CDR3: TGTGCCAGCAGCCCCGTCGGTAGCTCCTACGAGCAGTACTTC.